A single TCR beta chain is shown here with its context. Original analysis: Quantification of nucleated cells was approximated via reference gene primer amplification. Only in-frame clones appear in the TCRdb table, and some are missing; sequencing was by immunoSEQ multiplex PCR. D and trimming come from the DNA, and the V and J calls and clone size come from that table. The sample lists tens of thousands of clones, approximately 76% occurring once. This record comes from a study of blood T cell repertoires in COVID-19. Turning to the study itself: Donors in the United States, Italy and Spain gave samples during acute or convalescent COVID-19. T cells, B-cell-depleted T cells, or PBMCs provided the cDNA or gDNA that served as material.

The CDR3 consists of 12 residues. The V gene's germline CDR1 is GTSNPN and CDR2 SVGIG (reference sequence). V was clipped by 2 bases and J by 11 bases; unmatched bases: 6. Sequenced material: peripheral blood. V gene TRBV30 combines with J gene TRBJ1-1; 9 nucleotides align to TRBD1. This TCR was recovered from a man between 65 and 85 years old with acute or convalescent COVID-19. CDR3 region: CAWSLQGATAFF. The CDR3 DNA sequence: TGTGCCTGGAGTCTACAGGGGGCTACGGCTTTCTTT.